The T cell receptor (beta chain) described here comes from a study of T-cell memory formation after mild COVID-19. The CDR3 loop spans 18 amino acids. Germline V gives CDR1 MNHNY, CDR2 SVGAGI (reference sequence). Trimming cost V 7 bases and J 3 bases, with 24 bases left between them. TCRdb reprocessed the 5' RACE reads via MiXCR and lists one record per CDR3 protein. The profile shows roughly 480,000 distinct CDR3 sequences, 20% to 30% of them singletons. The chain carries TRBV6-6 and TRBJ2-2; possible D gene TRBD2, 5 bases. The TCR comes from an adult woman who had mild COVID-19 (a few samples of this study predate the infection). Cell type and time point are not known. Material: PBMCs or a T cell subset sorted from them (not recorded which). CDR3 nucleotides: TGTGCCAGCACCTTCGGACGGACTCGCATCGAGGACACCGGGGAGCTGTTTTTT. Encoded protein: CASTFGRTRIEDTGELFF.